The entry below gives a single T cell receptor beta chain sequence along with its context. The data originate from a study of blood T cell repertoires in COVID-19. Across the study: Sources were T cells, B-cell-depleted T cells, or PBMCs; the material itself was cDNA or gDNA.

The germline V gene has CDR1 MNHEY and CDR2 SVGAGI. The length of the CDR3 is 14 residues. Trimming took off 6 bases at V and 3 bases at J, with 11 bases between the two ends. In the original workflow: Reference gene primer amplification gave nucleated cell count estimates. Sequenced by immunoSEQ multiplex PCR; TCRdb stores in-frame clones only, minus some. That table furnishes V, J and clone size, whereas the DNA furnished D and trimming. Of roughly 190,000 clones listed, about 80% are singletons. This receptor was taken from a woman aged 45 to 65 with active or convalescent COVID-19. The V call is TRBV6-5, the J call TRBJ1-4; possible D gene TRBD1, 5 bases. Sequenced: peripheral blood. The CDR3 spells CASRGAIANEKLFF. The CDR3 coding sequence is TGTGCCAGCAGAGGGGCGATAGCTAATGAAAAACTGTTTTTT.